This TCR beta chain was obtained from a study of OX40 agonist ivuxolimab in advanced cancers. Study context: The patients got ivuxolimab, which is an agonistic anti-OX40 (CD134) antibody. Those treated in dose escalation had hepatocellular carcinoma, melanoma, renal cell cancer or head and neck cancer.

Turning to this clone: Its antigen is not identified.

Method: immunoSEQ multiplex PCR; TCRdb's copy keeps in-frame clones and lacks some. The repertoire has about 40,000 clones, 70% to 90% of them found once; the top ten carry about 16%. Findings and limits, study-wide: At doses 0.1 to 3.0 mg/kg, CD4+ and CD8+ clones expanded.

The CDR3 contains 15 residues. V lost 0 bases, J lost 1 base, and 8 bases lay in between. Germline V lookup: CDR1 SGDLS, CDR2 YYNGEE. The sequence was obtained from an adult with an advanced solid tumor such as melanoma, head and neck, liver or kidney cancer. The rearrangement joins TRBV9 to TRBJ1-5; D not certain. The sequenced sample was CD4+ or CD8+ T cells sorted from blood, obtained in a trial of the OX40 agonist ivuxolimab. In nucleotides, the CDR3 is TGTGCCAGCAGCGTAGGAGGAGAAAGCAATCAGCCCCAGCATTTT. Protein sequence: CASSVGGESNQPQHF.